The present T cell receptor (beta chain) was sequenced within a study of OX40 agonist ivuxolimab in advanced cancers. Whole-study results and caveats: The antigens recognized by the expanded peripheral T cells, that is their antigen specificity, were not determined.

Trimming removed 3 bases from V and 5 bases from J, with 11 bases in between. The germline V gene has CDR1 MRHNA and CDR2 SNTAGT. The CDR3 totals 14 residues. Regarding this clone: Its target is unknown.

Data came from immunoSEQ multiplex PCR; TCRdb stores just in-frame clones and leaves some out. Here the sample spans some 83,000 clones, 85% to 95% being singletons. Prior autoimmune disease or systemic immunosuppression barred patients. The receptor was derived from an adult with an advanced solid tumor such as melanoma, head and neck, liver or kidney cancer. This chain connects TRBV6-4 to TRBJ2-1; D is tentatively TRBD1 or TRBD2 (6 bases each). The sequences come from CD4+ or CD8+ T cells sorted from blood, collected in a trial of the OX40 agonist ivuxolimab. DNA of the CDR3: TGTGCCAGCAGTGAACTGGGGGGCCACAATGAGCAGTTCTTC. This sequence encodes CASSELGGHNEQFF.